The present T cell receptor (beta chain) was sequenced within a study of blood T cell repertoires in COVID-19 (dated by TCRdb to 2020 to 2022). Background for the entire study: The collaborator samples originated in the United States, Italy and Spain and spanned the acute and convalescent phases of COVID-19. The material from the prospective study consisted of cDNA or gDNA derived from T cells, B-cell-depleted T cells, or PBMCs. The dataset comprised deeply sampled blood TCRbeta repertoires from subjects exposed to, actively infected with, or recovered from COVID-19. The repertoires were released in a freely available public database intended as a resource for research on the immune response to SARS-CoV-2. Samples were obtained from the ongoing ImmuneRACE study (first 160 participants) and from some 1,300 subjects provided by 6 global collaborators. A de-identified subject ID, COVID-19 status, age in years and sex were almost always included in the sample metadata. Where available, HLA class I and class II types were taken from metadata supplied by the sample provider and were not determined by assay-based typing.

V lost 7 bases and J lost 7 bases; the stretch between them is 16 bases long. The cysteine opens and the phenylalanine closes a CDR3 of 13 amino acids. The sequence is cut down to CDR3 DNA, 39 bases in frame from base 1. Based on the germline V gene, the CDR1 and CDR2 sequences are MDHEN and SYDVKM. TCRbeta CDR3 regions were amplified from genomic DNA using the immunoSEQ Assay, a bias-controlled multiplex PCR. Per the original workflow: The number of nucleated cells in each sample was estimated by amplification of reference gene primers within the assay. To quantify the absolute abundance of each unique TCRbeta CDR3 rearrangement, sequence reads were collapsed and filtered. For each sample, productive Simpson clonality was calculated as the square root of Simpson's diversity index across productive rearrangements. In its TCRdb copy, this immuneACCESS table keeps in-frame sequences only and misses some clones. Where compared with another copy, unresolved V genes explain less than half of these, and the others have no known cause. Clone size and the V and J calls come from that table; the DNA yielded D and trimming. Present in this sample are 200,000 to 250,000 clones, 65% to 85% of which were seen just once. The ten largest clones capture less than 11% of the sample.

Each collaborating institution followed its own protocols to collect whole blood in K2EDTA tubes. For TCRbeta analysis, collaborator samples were shipped as frozen whole blood, as isolated PBMCs, or as DNA extracted from either sample type. Results and caveats for the whole study, not just this receptor: Clinical and demographic metadata were provided uncurated, with the amount varying by source and participant.

Turning to this clone: It has no known antigen specificity. It has no much larger one-base neighbor in the sample; base qualities were not kept.

The receptor was isolated from an elderly woman with acute or convalescent COVID-19. The sequencing sample was made of peripheral blood. The V gene is TRBV28 and the J gene is TRBJ2-5, with a weak D call of TRBD2 (6 bases match). The CDR3 region: CASTTPAEGTQYF. The DNA sequence is given as TGTGCCAGCACCACTCCCGCGGAGGGGACCCAGTACTTC.